One and the same sample provided the 17 T cell receptor beta chains below, sequenced in a study of cytomegalovirus exposure and HLA in healthy donors. PCR used 60 Vbeta primers and 13 Jbeta primers. Sequencing used immunoSEQ multiplex PCR; TCRdb keeps in-frame clones, though not all of them. The sample carries roughly 170,000 clones, 65% to 80% recorded once. Material: PBMCs. The receptors come from a woman in her 30s in good health and CMV-seronegative.

This clone occurred a few times. The chain carries TRBV19 and TRBJ1-1, with D possibly being TRBD1 (5 bases). Trimming pared 1 base from V and 1 base from J, leaving 13 bases between. Looked up from germline, CDR1 is LNHDA and CDR2 is SQIVND (reference sequence). This CDR3 comprises 16 residues. The CDR3 here is CASSIGTNAKNTEAFF. In DNA form, the CDR3 reads TGTGCCAGTAGTATAGGGACAAATGCCAAGAACACTGAAGCTTTCTTT.

The chain links TRBV28 to TRBJ1-5, with D possibly matching TRBD1 (6 bases). The CDR3 spans 14 residues. V lost 7 bases, J lost 0 bases, and 10 bases lay in between. From germline, CDR1 is MDHEN and CDR2 SYDVKM. In nucleotides, the CDR3 is TGTGCCAGCATCAGGGGTGGTAGCAATCAGCCCCAGCATTTT. Protein product: CASIRGGSNQPQHF.

This clone has just one count. The chain recombines TRBV7-6 with TRBJ2-3; D perhaps matches TRBD1 (6 bases). This CDR3 comprises 15 residues. Trimming removed 7 bases at V and 2 bases at J, with 16 bases between. Germline V gives CDR1 SGHVS, CDR2 FNYEAQ. CDR3 sequence reads: CASTLGGVVTDTQYF. The CDR3 DNA sequence: TGTGCCAGCACCCTAGGGGGTGTAGTCACAGATACGCAGTATTTT.

The rearrangement joins TRBV7-9 to TRBJ1-1, with TRBD1 matching over 7 bases. Trimming took 5 bases from V and 6 from J; bases not matched to a gene: 9. Per germline, CDR1 SEHNR and CDR2 FQNEAQ (reference sequence). CDR3 length equals 14 residues. In DNA form, the CDR3 reads TGTGCCAGCAGCAACAGGGGACGTTCCGCTGAAGCTTTCTTT. It is translated as CASSNRGRSAEAFF. Using reference TRBV7-9 and TRBJ1-1 for the parts outside the CDR3, the full variable domain is DTGVSQNPRHKITKRGQNVTFRCDPISEHNRLYWYRQTLGQGPEFLTYFQNEAQLEKSRLLSDRFSAERPKGSFSTLEIQRTEQGDSAMYLCASSNRGRSAEAFFGQGTRLTVV.

J is TRBJ2-5 and V is TRBV25-1, with 7 bases fitting TRBD1. Germline trimming cut 5 bases from V and 1 base from J; bases unmatched to any gene: 7. The CDR3 runs 15 residues. CDR1 and CDR2 from the germline V gene are MGHDK and SYGVNS. The CDR3 protein is CASSLSGQVQETQYF. CDR3 bases: TGTGCCAGCAGTTTATCCGGACAGGTCCAAGAGACCCAGTACTTC.

The chain carries TRBV30 and TRBJ2-5, with 7 bases identical to TRBD1. Germline trimming cut 0 bases from V and 2 bases from J; bases unmatched to any gene: 9. This CDR3 contains 16 residues. Germline V gene sequence: CDR1 GTSNPN, CDR2 SVGIG (reference sequence). The DNA of the CDR3 is TGTGCCTGGAGTGTACCCTACAGGGGATGGCAAGAGACCCAGTACTTC. Translation: CAWSVPYRGWQETQYF.

This clone showed up just once. V gene TRBV9 combines with J gene TRBJ2-1; possible D gene TRBD2, 5 bases. V shed 4 bases and J shed 7 bases, with 12 bases lying between them. Germline CDR1 and CDR2: SGDLS and YYNGEE. CDR3 length: 13 amino acids. In DNA, the CDR3 is TGTGCCAGCAGCTCCGGGGAATATAATGAGCAGTTCTTC. This sequence encodes CASSSGEYNEQFF.

V gene TRBV9 combines with J gene TRBJ2-7; a weak D match, TRBD1 (5 bases). The V and J ends lost 0 bases and 2 bases respectively, with 12 bases between them. The CDR3 is 15 amino acids. CDR1 and CDR2 (germline): SGDLS, YYNGEE. DNA of the CDR3: TGTGCCAGCAGCGTAGGGGTTCCAGGGACCTACGAGCAGTACTTC. Translating gives CASSVGVPGTYEQYF.

V usage is TRBV6-5 and J usage is TRBJ2-5; D perhaps matches TRBD1 (5 bases). Trimming took off 6 bases at V and 5 bases at J, with 19 bases between the two ends. This CDR3 is built from 15 residues. The germline CDR1 and CDR2 sequences are MNHEY and SVGAGI. The chain's CDR3 is CASRPREQVGETQYF. The CDR3 DNA follows: TGTGCCAGCAGACCTCGTGAACAGGTTGGGGAGACCCAGTACTTC.

The rearrangement joins TRBV29-1 to TRBJ2-7, with a tentative D call TRBD2 (5 bases). Trimming pared 6 bases from V and 0 bases from J, leaving 12 bases between. The CDR3 has 13 amino acids. Germline CDR1 reads SQVTM; CDR2 reads ANQGSEA. The chain's CDR3 is CSVLREGSYEQYF. The DNA for the CDR3 is TGCAGCGTCCTAAGAGAGGGCTCCTACGAGCAGTACTTC.

V is TRBV11-2 and J is TRBJ2-3, with D perhaps TRBD1 (6 bases). This CDR3 has 16 residues. Germline V gives CDR1 SGHAT, CDR2 FQNNGV. V gave up 2 bases and J gave up 3 bases, with 15 bases separating them. CDR3 coding DNA: TGTGCCAGCAGCTTACGGGCAGGGGCGCTGACAGATACGCAGTATTTT. The encoded protein is CASSLRAGALTDTQYF.

This chain links TRBV7-2 with TRBJ2-7; 11 nucleotides agree with TRBD2. This CDR3 is built from 16 residues. J gave up 3 bases and V 5 bases, and 9 bases lay outside the gene matches. CDR1 and CDR2 (germline): SGHTA, FQGNSA. CDR3: CASSILAGVVLYEQYF. CDR3 DNA sequence: TGTGCCAGCAGCATACTAGCGGGGGTCGTCCTCTACGAGCAGTACTTC.

There are a few counts of this clone. The chain carries TRBV27 and TRBJ2-5, with TRBD1 as a possible D gene (6 bases). V lost 4 bases and J lost 1, with 10 bases in between. The V gene's germline CDR1 is MNHEY and CDR2 SMNVEV (reference sequence). The CDR3 is made up of 14 amino acids. The CDR3 region has the DNA TGTGCCAGCAGTTCCTGGGACATCCAAGAGACCCAGTACTTC. It codes for CASSSWDIQETQYF.

The V call is TRBV10-3, the J call TRBJ1-1; D remains ambiguous. V was shortened by 3 bases and J by 4 bases, with 18 bases between the two germline ends. Germline loops: CDR1 ENHRY, CDR2 SYGVKD. The CDR3 is 16 amino acids. In DNA, the CDR3 is TGTGCCATCAGTGACGACATTTTCTCCCGCAGCACTGAAGCTTTCTTT. Its protein product is CAISDDIFSRSTEAFF.

The gene calls are TRBV5-1 and TRBJ1-1; D might be TRBD1 (5 bases). The CDR3 spans 17 residues. Trimming left V 2 bases short and J 1 base short, with 18 bases between. Germline CDR1 and CDR2: SGHRS and YFSETQ. The CDR3 region has the DNA TGCGCCAGCAGCTTTTGGGGCTCTGGGATGGAGAACACTGAAGCTTTCTTT. It yields the protein CASSFWGSGMENTEAFF. The full variable domain, rest sourced from reference TRBV5-1 and TRBJ1-1, is KAGVTQTPRYLIKTRGQQVTLSCSPISGHRSVSWYQQTPGQGLQFLFEYFSETQRNKGNFPGRFSGRQFSNSRSEMNVSTLELGDSALYLCASSFWGSGMENTEAFFGQGTRLTVV.

This CDR3 is CASSPGTGGYNEQFF. The CDR3 DNA reads as TGTGCCAGCAGTCCCGGGACTGGGGGCTACAATGAGCAGTTCTTC. The rearrangement links TRBV27 to TRBJ2-1, with D maybe TRBD2 (6 bases). The CDR3 covers 15 residues. The V gene's germline CDR1 is MNHEY and CDR2 SMNVEV (reference sequence). V lost 5 bases, J lost 3 bases, and 14 bases lay in between.

This clone came up a few times. The V gene is TRBV4-3, the J gene TRBJ2-2; D gene uncertain. V was trimmed by 1 base and J by 4 bases, leaving 13 bases between them. Germline CDR1 and CDR2: LGHNA and YSLEER. This CDR3 comprises 16 residues. The CDR3 sequence: CASSQVLGSSTGELFF. The CDR3 nucleotides are TGCGCCAGCAGCCAAGTACTGGGCAGTAGCACCGGGGAGCTGTTTTTT.